This is a list of T cell receptor beta chains from one sample in a study of T-cell reconstitution after alpha-beta-depleted transplantation in children. TCRdb reanalysed the PCR reads using MiXCR and keeps one entry per CDR3 protein. The repertoire holds hundreds of thousands of distinct CDR3 sequences, approximately 13% seen once, with 4.5% to 6% in the top ten. This sample comprised PBMCs from the stem cell graft donor, obtained from the stem cell graft. These receptors originate from a human donor who donated a stem cell graft to a child with combined immunodeficiency. The CDR3 runs from the conserved cysteine through the conserved F or W. A D gene is named only where the DNA matches it firmly. Clone sizes are given selectively: once, few, many, or a class where the clone is expanded.

j_call,v_call,d_call,clone_size,cdr3_nt,cdr3_aa
TRBJ1-6,TRBV4-3,.,many,TGCGCCAGCAGCCGCGACGGACAGTATTCACCCCTCCACTTT,CASSRDGQYSPLHF
TRBJ1-6,TRBV7-3,TRBD1,.,TGTGCCAGCATCCGCGGGACAGCCCCTTATAATTCACTCCTCCACTTT,CASIRGTAPYNSLLHF
TRBJ2-2,TRBV27,.,many,TGTGCCAGCAGAGTCACCGGGGGCGGGGAGCTGTTTTTT,CASRVTGGGELFF
TRBJ2-1,TRBV12-3/TRBV12-4,.,.,TGTGCCAGCAGTTTTGGTGGCATTCAGTTCTTC,CASSFGGIQFF
TRBJ2-3,TRBV12-3/TRBV12-4,TRBD2,few,TGTGCCAGCAGCCCCGGGACTAGCGGGAGTACGCAGTATTTT,CASSPGTSGSTQYF
TRBJ2-7,TRBV5-1,.,few,TGCGCCAGCAGCTCCTACGATAGGGTAGGTGAGCAGTACTTC,CASSSYDRVGEQYF
TRBJ2-5,TRBV4-3,TRBD2,many,TGCGCCAGCAGCCAAGAATGCATCGGGAGGGCTGGGGAGACCCAGTACTTC,CASSQECIGRAGETQYF
TRBJ2-7,TRBV24-1,.,.,TGTGCCACCAGTGAGTCACAGGGTTTCGAGCAGTACTTC,CATSESQGFEQYF
TRBJ2-7,TRBV9,TRBD1,.,TGTGCCAGCAGCTCAGGGGGTGGCGAGCAGTACTTC,CASSSGGGEQYF
TRBJ2-1,TRBV25-1,TRBD2,many,TGTGCCAGCAGAAGGGGCGGGAGGGCGACAAGTGAGCAGTTCTTC,CASRRGGRATSEQFF
TRBJ2-3,TRBV29-1,TRBD1,few,TGCAGCGTTGTAACATCCAGGGGGCACGGCACAGATACGCAGTATTTT,CSVVTSRGHGTDTQYF
TRBJ2-5,TRBV12-3/TRBV12-4,.,many,TGTGCCAGCAGTTTACAGGGAAGGAAAGAGACCCAGTACTTC,CASSLQGRKETQYF
TRBJ2-3,TRBV9,.,many,TGTGCCAGCAGCATAGGGTCAGATACGCAGTATTTT,CASSIGSDTQYF
TRBJ2-6,TRBV6-1,.,few,TGTGCCAGCAGACGGGTCTCTGGGGCCAACGTCCTGACTTTC,CASRRVSGANVLTF
TRBJ1-1,TRBV4-1,.,.,TGCGCCAGCAGCCAAACTCAGGGAAACACTGAAGCTTTCTTT,CASSQTQGNTEAFF
TRBJ2-1,TRBV7-3,TRBD2,.,TGTGCCAGCAGCTTAAGGGGTCTAGCGGGAAACCATGAGCAGTTCTTC,CASSLRGLAGNHEQFF
TRBJ2-3,TRBV12-3/TRBV12-4,.,.,TGTGCCAGCACCCGGACAGTTACAGATACGCAGTATTTT,CASTRTVTDTQYF
TRBJ2-1,TRBV24-1,TRBD2,many,TGTGCCACCAGTGACTCGACCGGGGGGGAAACCTACAATGAGCAGTTCTTC,CATSDSTGGETYNEQFF
TRBJ2-5,TRBV12-3/TRBV12-4,.,few,TGTGCCAGCAGTTTTCAGGGCCCCCAAGAGACCCAGTACTTC,CASSFQGPQETQYF
TRBJ2-1,TRBV12-3/TRBV12-4,.,many,TGTGCCGCAGCTACCTCCGCACTGGGTGAGCAGTTCTTC,CAAATSALGEQFF
TRBJ2-3,TRBV9,.,.,TGTGCCAGCAGCGTTACCCTGGGGAAGGATACGCAGTATTTT,CASSVTLGKDTQYF
TRBJ2-2,TRBV20-1,.,many,TGCAGTGCTAGGTTACGCCCCCGTGGGGAGCTGTTTTTT,CSARLRPRGELFF
TRBJ2-6,TRBV27,.,many,TGTGCCAGCAGTTTGGGTCGGATCTCTGGGGCCAACGTCCTGACTTTC,CASSLGRISGANVLTF
TRBJ2-1,TRBV3-1,TRBD2,.,TGTGCCACCGACAGCGGGGGGGCTTTCAATGAGCAGTTCTTC,CATDSGGAFNEQFF
TRBJ2-1,TRBV6-4,TRBD1,many,TGTGCCAGCAGTGACGGGACAGGGGGCGATTACAATGAGCAGTTCTTC,CASSDGTGGDYNEQFF
TRBJ1-5,TRBV4-2,TRBD1,.,TGTGCCAGCAGCCAAGAGATTGGACAGGGAGGCCAGCCCCAGCATTTT,CASSQEIGQGGQPQHF
TRBJ2-3,TRBV7-3,.,.,TGTGCCAGCAGCTTAAGGCCTGGCACAGATACGCAGTATTTT,CASSLRPGTDTQYF
TRBJ2-1,TRBV4-3,TRBD2,.,TGCGCCAGCAGCCAAGGTTTCTTATATGGGACTAGCGGTTCCTACAATGAGCAGTTCTTC,CASSQGFLYGTSGSYNEQFF
TRBJ2-7,TRBV10-3,.,.,TGTGCCACCGGTAATACGGGGGAGCAGTACTTC,CATGNTGEQYF
TRBJ2-7,TRBV4-2,.,few,TGTGCCAGCAGCCAAGGAGGCCCCGATCGTCTCTTC,CASSQGGPDRLF
TRBJ2-7,TRBV11-2,TRBD1,many,TGTGCCAGCAGCTTAGGGGACAGAGACTACGAGCAGTACTTC,CASSLGDRDYEQYF
TRBJ2-1,TRBV7-9,.,many,TGTGCCAGCAGCTTTCTTGGACGGACAGACAATGAGCAGTTCTTC,CASSFLGRTDNEQFF
TRBJ2-5,TRBV12-3/TRBV12-4,.,few,TGTGCCAGCAGTTTAAAGGGCCAAGAGACCCAGTACTTC,CASSLKGQETQYF
TRBJ2-1,TRBV7-2,.,.,TGTGCCAGCAGCTTAGTGGCTCTCGGCTCCTACAATGAGCAGTTCTTC,CASSLVALGSYNEQFF
TRBJ2-3,TRBV20-1,.,many,TGCAGTGCGAACGACGCGTGGGGAAGCACAGATACGCAGTATTTT,CSANDAWGSTDTQYF
TRBJ1-4,TRBV2,.,few,TGTGCCAGCAAGTTTGGACTAACTAATGAAAAACTGTTTTTT,CASKFGLTNEKLFF
TRBJ1-3,TRBV7-9,.,.,TGTGCCAGCAGCTTATTGTCCCTCTCTGGAAACACCATATATTTT,CASSLLSLSGNTIYF
TRBJ2-3,TRBV19,.,.,TGTGCCAGTAAGAGGATAGCGGAGAGCACAGATACGCAGTATTTT,CASKRIAESTDTQYF
TRBJ2-7,TRBV7-2,.,.,TGTGCCAGCAGCTTAGTCCCGGCCCCCTACGAGCAGTACTTC,CASSLVPAPYEQYF
TRBJ2-5,TRBV5-1,.,few,TGCGCCAGCAGGCCCGTGGTCGTAGGGATCGAGACCCAGTACTTC,CASRPVVVGIETQYF
TRBJ2-1,TRBV29-1,.,few,TGCAGCGTTGAAGATCGTCCGGTGTGGGGGTTGGGGAATGAGCAGTTCTTC,CSVEDRPVWGLGNEQFF
TRBJ2-5,TRBV9,.,.,TGTGCCAGCAGCCTGACTAGTCGTGGTCCACTGGAGACCCAGTACTTC,CASSLTSRGPLETQYF
TRBJ1-5,TRBV25-1,.,few,TGTGCCAGCAGTGAATATAGTCTAGGGGTACCCCAGCATTTT,CASSEYSLGVPQHF
TRBJ2-7,TRBV24-1,.,many,TGTGCCACCAGTGTCCATGGATACGAGCAGTACTTC,CATSVHGYEQYF
TRBJ2-2,TRBV7-2,.,.,TGTGCCAGCAGCTTAATTTCGCTAAGTAACACCGGGGAGCTGTTTTTT,CASSLISLSNTGELFF
TRBJ1-5,TRBV6-5,.,.,TGTGCCAGCAGCATCATTTTTAGCAATCAGCCCCAGCATTTT,CASSIIFSNQPQHF
TRBJ2-7,TRBV12-3/TRBV12-4,.,many,TGTGCCAGCAGGAGGGGCGGGACCTCCTACGAGCAGTACTTC,CASRRGGTSYEQYF
TRBJ2-5,TRBV20-1,.,.,TGCAGTGCGACGACTAGTCGGGAGACCCAGTACTTC,CSATTSRETQYF
TRBJ2-7,TRBV18,TRBD2,many,TGTGCCAGCTCAACCGGGACTAGCGCTGAGCAGTACTTC,CASSTGTSAEQYF
TRBJ2-1,TRBV12-3/TRBV12-4,.,.,TGTGCCAGCAGTCCCTGGGACTCAAGCTCCTACAATGAGCAGTTCTTC,CASSPWDSSSYNEQFF
TRBJ2-7,TRBV6-5,TRBD2,many,TGTGCCAGCAGTTACTCCACTAGCGGACCTTACGAGCAGTACTTC,CASSYSTSGPYEQYF
TRBJ2-7,TRBV29-1,.,many,TGCAGCTTTTTGAACAGGGTTGGTGACGAGCAGTACTTC,CSFLNRVGDEQYF
TRBJ2-2,TRBV7-2,.,many,TGTGCCAGCAGCCGACAGGGAGGGAACACCGGGGAGCTGTTTTTT,CASSRQGGNTGELFF
TRBJ2-1,TRBV15,TRBD2,many,TGTGCCACCAGTCCTCCGGGACTAGAGTTAGGTGAGCAGTTCTTC,CATSPPGLELGEQFF
TRBJ2-1,TRBV6-2/TRBV6-3,.,many,TGTGCCAGCAGAGGCATTGACCTCCGGAAGCAGTTCTTC,CASRGIDLRKQFF
TRBJ2-7,TRBV5-1,TRBD1,.,TGCGCCAGCAGCCTGACGAGGACAGGGCAGACTAGTATCCGCTACGAGCAGTACTTC,CASSLTRTGQTSIRYEQYF
TRBJ2-1,TRBV4-3,TRBD2,many,TGCGCCAGCAGTTCCGGGACTAGACTTTACAATGAGCAGTTCTTC,CASSSGTRLYNEQFF
TRBJ2-7,TRBV7-9,.,few,TGTGCCAGCAGCTCGGACGCAAAGAAGCCCTACGAGCAGTACTTC,CASSSDAKKPYEQYF
TRBJ2-7,TRBV20-1,TRBD1,.,TGCAGTGCACAGACAGGGCTCATCCGCTCTTACGAGCAGTACTTC,CSAQTGLIRSYEQYF